This is a list of T cell receptor beta chains from one sample in a study of early T cells in non-severe SARS-CoV-2 infection. Using its own MiXCR run on the 5' RACE reads, TCRdb lists one record per CDR3 protein. The table lists 38,000 or so distinct CDR3 sequences, over 3.5% of them singletons. Sequences were obtained from whole blood. Receptors were obtained from an adult who was a healthcare worker with PCR-confirmed SARS-CoV-2 infection or an uninfected control (not recorded which). CDR3s include the opening cysteine and the closing phenylalanine or tryptophan. The D gene is left open where the match is weak. The size of a clone is reported for some rows only, either as once, few or many, or as a class for expanded clones.

D gene	V gene	J gene	clone size	CDR3 protein	CDR3 DNA
NA	TRBV12-5	TRBJ2-7	NA	CASGGEPEQYF	TGTGCTAGTGGTGGGGAACCCGAGCAGTACTTC
NA	TRBV7-2	TRBJ2-5	many	CASSLPSGQETQYF	TGTGCCAGCAGCTTGCCCTCGGGGCAAGAGACCCAGTACTTC
TRBD1	TRBV4-2	TRBJ1-2	many	CASSQGDSGEDYTF	TGTGCCAGCAGCCAAGGGGACAGCGGGGAGGACTACACCTTC
TRBD2	TRBV5-4	TRBJ2-2	NA	CASSSRTSLAGELFF	TGTGCCAGCAGCTCACGGACTAGTTTGGCCGGGGAGCTGTTTTTT
TRBD2	TRBV5-1	TRBJ2-2	many	CASSVAGPTGELFF	TGCGCCAGCAGCGTAGCGGGGCCTACCGGGGAGCTGTTTTTT
NA	TRBV27	TRBJ2-7	many	CASSLGESYEQYF	TGTGCCAGCAGTTTAGGGGAATCCTACGAGCAGTACTTC
NA	TRBV6-5	TRBJ1-6	many	CASRDGYNSPLHF	TGTGCCAGCCGGGACGGCTATAATTCACCCCTCCACTTT
NA	TRBV11-2	TRBJ2-7	many	CASSLSRTPHEQYF	TGTGCCAGCAGCTTATCGAGGACGCCCCACGAGCAGTACTTC
NA	TRBV4-1	TRBJ2-5	few	CASSRDQVRVGGETQYF	TGCGCCAGCAGCCGCGATCAGGTGAGGGTCGGAGGAGAGACCCAGTACTTC
TRBD2	TRBV30	TRBJ2-5	NA	CAWRVTAGVSTQYF	TGTGCCTGGAGGGTTACAGCGGGGGTTTCGACCCAGTACTTC
NA	TRBV19	TRBJ1-2	few	CASSIGPQNGYTF	TGTGCCAGTAGTATAGGCCCCCAGAATGGCTACACCTTC
NA	TRBV6-5	TRBJ1-2	many	CASRETIVAGYTF	TGTGCCAGCAGGGAAACGATTGTGGCGGGCTACACCTTC
TRBD2	TRBV6-5	TRBJ2-3	many	CASSYSSSGGADTQYF	TGTGCCAGCAGTTACTCGTCTAGCGGGGGAGCAGATACGCAGTATTTT
TRBD1	TRBV6-5	TRBJ1-2	NA	CASSYSGTVYGYTF	TGTGCCAGCAGTTACTCCGGGACAGTCTATGGCTACACCTTC
TRBD1	TRBV6-6	TRBJ2-3	few	CASSYPQGADTQYF	TGTGCCAGCAGTTACCCACAGGGGGCAGATACGCAGTATTTT
NA	TRBV10-3	TRBJ1-1	many	CAITQGMNTEAFF	TGTGCCATCACCCAGGGGATGAACACTGAAGCTTTCTTT
NA	TRBV6-2/TRBV6-3	TRBJ1-5	NA	CASNHPTGSVGNQPQHF	TGTGCCAGCAACCACCCCACAGGGTCTGTAGGCAATCAGCCCCAGCATTTT
NA	TRBV30	TRBJ2-3	NA	CAWTGSADTQYF	TGTGCCTGGACTGGCTCTGCGGATACGCAGTATTTT
NA	TRBV7-9	TRBJ1-1	many	CASSPALLRESF	TGTGCCAGCAGCCCTGCTCTACTGCGTGAGTCCTTT
NA	TRBV6-5	TRBJ2-5	many	CASSYSSQGTSQTQYF	TGTGCCAGCAGTTACTCGTCTCAGGGGACAAGTCAGACCCAGTACTTC
NA	TRBV12-3/TRBV12-4	TRBJ2-7	many	CASSLQSEQYF	TGTGCCAGCAGTTTACAAAGCGAGCAGTACTTC
NA	TRBV4-2	TRBJ1-4	NA	CASSQAGEGLFF	TGTGCCAGCAGCCAAGCGGGTGAGGGACTGTTTTTT
NA	TRBV3-1	TRBJ2-1	many	CASRPSGTLNNEQFF	TGTGCCAGCAGACCGTCCGGGACCCTCAACAATGAGCAGTTCTTC
TRBD1	TRBV7-9	TRBJ2-1	many	CASRGPSKTGTGANNEQFF	TGTGCCAGCAGGGGGCCGTCCAAAACCGGGACAGGGGCTAACAATGAGCAGTTCTTC
NA	TRBV12-3/TRBV12-4	TRBJ2-3	many	CASTPGSFGADTQYF	TGTGCCAGCACCCCGGGATCCTTCGGTGCAGATACGCAGTATTTT
NA	TRBV29-1	TRBJ1-5	many	CSPARGVSLRGSDAQPQHF	TGCAGCCCGGCTAGGGGAGTGAGTTTGAGGGGCTCCGACGCTCAGCCCCAGCATTTT
TRBD2	TRBV20-1	TRBJ2-3	many	CSAQVSKRGAPTQYF	TGCAGTGCTCAGGTATCCAAGCGGGGGGCGCCCACGCAGTATTTT
TRBD2	TRBV6-5	TRBJ2-3	many	CASQRGTTSTDTQYF	TGTGCCAGCCAACGGGGGACTACTAGCACAGATACGCAGTATTTT
NA	TRBV30	TRBJ2-1	many	CAWSWGHEQFF	TGTGCCTGGAGTTGGGGCCATGAGCAGTTCTTC
NA	TRBV2	TRBJ2-3	many	CASSEVPITDTQYF	TGTGCCAGCAGTGAAGTTCCTATCACAGATACGCAGTATTTT
NA	TRBV7-9	TRBJ1-1	many	CASSLNTEAFF	TGTGCCAGCAGCTTAAACACTGAAGCTTTCTTT
NA	TRBV13	TRBJ2-7	many	CASSPTGAMEQYF	TGTGCCAGCAGCCCGACCGGAGCGATGGAGCAGTACTTC
TRBD2	TRBV10-3	TRBJ2-1	many	CAIKGLAEDNEQFF	TGTGCCATCAAGGGTCTAGCGGAGGACAATGAGCAGTTCTTC
TRBD1	TRBV10-3	TRBJ2-1	NA	CAISPTGQGYNEQFF	TGTGCCATCAGTCCAACGGGACAGGGATACAATGAGCAGTTCTTC
NA	TRBV4-1	TRBJ1-2	few	CASSQALVSGTDGYTF	TGCGCCAGCAGCCAAGCTTTGGTTTCAGGCACCGATGGCTACACCTTC
NA	TRBV20-1	TRBJ1-5	many	CSATAEGNQPQHF	TGCAGTGCTACGGCTGAAGGCAATCAGCCCCAGCATTTT
TRBD1	TRBV6-5	TRBJ1-2	NA	CASSYLTGDFINYGYTF	TGTGCCAGCAGTTACTTGACAGGGGATTTCATTAACTATGGCTACACCTTC
NA	TRBV12-3/TRBV12-4	TRBJ2-1	many	CASSLGLYNEQFF	TGTGCCAGCAGTTTGGGGCTCTACAATGAGCAGTTCTTC